The TCR beta chain described here comes from a study of cytomegalovirus exposure and HLA in healthy donors (dated by TCRdb to about 2017). Context from the whole study: In an earlier analysis of around 540 of the donors, roughly 300 Gb of sequence data and 90 million to 120 million unique TCR beta sequences from 150 million to 200 million T cells were reported. Approximately 300 gigabases of sequencing data and tens of millions of unique TCR sequences were included in an early release covering 550 to 650 HLA-typed donors. Of the roughly 400 genotyped donors, about 80% fell in the genetic ancestry cluster associated with self-reported Caucasian donors. The study aimed to test whether cataloging public T cell receptors could reveal signatures of past pathogen exposure. Using immunosequencing, the study profiled T cell repertoires from around 680 subjects and related those repertoires to cytomegalovirus serostatus. Besides the first cohort of roughly 640 subjects, a separate validation cohort made up of roughly 130 different subjects was used. To predict cytomegalovirus infection status, the study brought together high-throughput TCR immunosequencing, statistical association of individual TCRs with disease status, and machine learning. A later analysis re-analyzed previously published TCR beta repertoires from 650 to 800 donors and added high-resolution HLA genotyping to study TCR occurrence patterns. In the later analysis, no new phenotypic data were used to find candidate immune exposures; instead, reliance was placed on TCR beta sequences and their occurrence across donors. To decide whether each TCR beta V gene segment behaved as functional or pseudogenic, an earlier analysis of 587 of the donors relied on high-throughput TCR beta sequencing. Donor age, sex, ethnicity and CMV serostatus were compiled alongside the repertoire data. A later genetic analysis took genome-wide SNP genotypes for about three fifths of the 666 donors and used that subset as a discovery cohort. All discovery cohort repertoires had been generated on a single sequencing platform. Class I and class II HLA loci were covered by the typing at four-digit resolution. The number of typed donors differed by locus: about 620-630 for A, B, C, DRB1 and DQB1; 522 for DQA1; some 590 for DPA1; and around 490 for DPB1. Roughly 5 DR-DQ haplotypes were handled as single units for association and clustering, since linkage in the cohort was strong. On average, roughly 250,000 unique TCR beta nucleotide sequences were sequenced per donor among 398 genotyped donors of the cohort, with roughly 19% of those sequences being non-productive. On the study overall, not on this receptor specifically: The earlier analysis of 587 of the donors excluded approximately 15 rarely observed V segments, including chromosome 9 orphons, because counts were too low. Several of the top co-occurrence clusters appeared to be linked to parvovirus B19, influenza, CMV and Epstein-Barr virus, according to a later analysis. Most TCR sequences were observed very rarely across donors, whereas some public TCRs were present in many individuals. Three of the identified cytomegalovirus-associated TCR beta chains were confirmed in vitro to be specific for cytomegalovirus antigens. In a later analysis, HLA-associated TCR beta chains were found to be more clonally expanded and to have lower generation probabilities than equally common non-associated chains. A later analysis associated roughly 17,000 TCR beta sequences with specific HLA alleles at a false discovery rate of 0.05. Some IMGT-functional V segments, including TRBV6-2 and TRBV6-3, could not be distinguished by the 87-base-pair reads and were therefore excluded. Because HLA typing was missing for some donors at each locus, association tests included only the typed subset. Roughly uniform sequencing depth across donors was assumed in presence/absence analyses, although this assumption may not hold. A later genetic analysis reported fewer N-insertions in productive TCRs among donors in an Asian-associated ancestry cluster than the roughly 640-donor mean. A further reported finding was that TCR beta sequences accurately predicted the HLA-A and HLA-B alleles for most subjects in the first cohort. In a later genetic analysis, a missense DCLRE1C variant was associated with V-gene and J-gene trimming of TCR beta chains, and the association was replicated in an independent cohort. Most CMV-associated TCR beta chains appeared to be HLA-restricted in a later analysis, and the HLA associations seemed to be driven largely by CMV exposure. For the cohort, immune exposure information was limited to CMV serostatus. In this cohort, only TCR beta chains were sequenced, and detectable features were limited by the absence of alpha or paired-chain data. In a later analysis, TCR association rates were found to vary across HLA loci, with the most associated TCRs seen for DRB1 alleles and the fewest for HLA-C alleles. A total of 150 or so TCR beta chains were listed by the study as associated with cytomegalovirus. Broadly in line with IMGT annotations, most TCR beta V segments showed up in productive rearrangements about 90% or about 30% of the time in an earlier analysis of around 550 of the donors. It was suggested by the authors that the approach could potentially be generalized to other disease states and immunological phenotypes. The classifier was reported to diagnose cytomegalovirus status with high specificity and sensitivity in both the original cohort and the validation cohort. When HLA alleles, especially DR and DQ, strongly co-occurred, attributing TCR associations to individual alleles was difficult. Linkage disequilibrium might explain the correlated functional status among segregating V segments, but an unknown experimental factor could not be ruled out. A cluster of highly shared sequence variants was judged likely to represent a technical artifact of the sequencing pipeline.

Library creation used the immunoSEQ multiplex PCR assay. For the multiplex PCR, a mixture combining 60 forward primers for TCR Vbeta segments and 13 reverse primers for TCR Jbeta segments was used. The CDR3 region of rearranged TCR beta genes was amplified from genomic DNA with a multiplex PCR assay. The Illumina HiSeq System was used to sequence the amplified TCR beta libraries as 87-base-pair reads. Concerning the study's data processing: A later analysis counted approximately 74 million unique TCR beta chains across the roughly 700 repertoires, and roughly 9.9 million of these chains were shared by at least two donors. To remove PCR and sequencing errors, raw reads were error-corrected and collapsed into unique sequences using a nearest-neighbor algorithm that merged closely related sequences. Alignment of CDR3 sequences to IMGT reference sequences was used to assign V, D and J gene segments. For a sequence to be retained, a match of at least six nucleotides was required to both a V gene segment and a J gene segment. A rearrangement counted as productive if the CDR3 had no stop codons and remained in frame with V and J, and every other rearrangement counted as non-productive. CDR3 was defined according to IMGT convention as the region running from the second conserved V-encoded cysteine to the conserved J-encoded phenylalanine. The earlier analysis of about 560 of the donors excluded any sequence lacking an unambiguous match to a single V gene segment. An earlier analysis of about 600 of the donors called V segments functional above 56.7% productive rearrangements and segregating when the between-donor standard deviation exceeded 5%. A statistical classification framework was built for diagnosing cytomegalovirus status from the catalog of TCR beta chain sequences. V and J gene assignment, in a later analysis, came from comparing TCR nucleotide sequences with IMGT/GENE-DB human TR gene sequences. Using the TCRdist pipeline, a later analysis assigned CDR3 sequences along with most-parsimonious VDJ recombination scenarios. In a later analysis, each TCR beta chain was defined by its CDR3 amino acid sequence together with its V-gene family, and reads lacking a unique V-gene family were excluded. As a way to deal with suspected cross-contamination and a sequencing artifact, a later analysis dropped 450 to 700 nucleotide sequences that were highly shared and had low generation probability. In a later analysis, a clonal expansion index for each public chain was calculated from normalized within-repertoire ranks of inferred template counts. Generation probabilities in a later analysis came from a VDJ recombination model fitted to out-of-frame rearrangements, and those results were checked against IGoR. Hypergeometric tests were used in a later analysis to score TCR-TCR, TCR-HLA and TCR-CMV co-occurrence, with a repertoire-size bias correction applied to the TCR pairs. A later analysis estimated false discovery rates by permuting HLA or CMV assignments 20 times. In a later analysis, co-occurring TCRs were grouped using DBSCAN, and TCRdist sequence similarity was added for clustering within HLA-allele-positive subsets. Repertoires with fewer than 30,000 or more than 120,000 public chains were left out of co-occurrence clustering, as were about 5 repertoires with anomalous nucleotide sharing. Imported from immuneACCESS, the table was reduced by TCRdb to in-frame sequences with V and J called. These copies leave out some clones; in studies compared against another copy, an unresolved V gene accounts for under half, and the cause of the remainder is not known. Clone size and V and J calls were adopted from that table, with D and trimming inferred from the DNA. The sample yields approximately 210,000 clones; about four fifths were counted once. Approximately 0.4% of the sample is taken by the ten largest.

CDR1 and CDR2, looked up from the germline V gene, are SGDLS and YYNGEE. The CDR3 spans 16 residues, from the cysteine through the phenylalanine. Of all the DNA, just the CDR3 is kept, 48 bases in frame from base 1. V was cut back by 0 bases and J by 4 bases, leaving a gap of 17 bases between them. This clone showed up just a few times. The specificity of this receptor is unknown. The record has no base qualities; no much larger clone is one base away. The cohort was made up of around 720 healthy bone marrow donors. At the time of sampling, every cohort member was nominally healthy, though immune exposures that went unrecorded were likely present. The donor tested CMV seropositive and was one of the 289 seropositive cohort members. A peripheral blood sample was collected from each donor, and TCR beta sequencing was performed on peripheral blood mononuclear cells. Genomic DNA was extracted from the blood cell samples with the Qiagen DNeasy Blood Extraction Kit.

This clonotype was obtained from a male donor in good health and CMV-seropositive. Sequencing was done on a sample of PBMCs. The V and J genes are TRBV9 and TRBJ2-7, and perhaps TRBD1 as D gene, on 6 matching bases. The sequenced DNA is TGTGCCAGCAGCGTAGCCCCCGACAGGACTGAGTACGAGCAGTACTTC. Translated, this gives CASSVAPDRTEYEQYF.